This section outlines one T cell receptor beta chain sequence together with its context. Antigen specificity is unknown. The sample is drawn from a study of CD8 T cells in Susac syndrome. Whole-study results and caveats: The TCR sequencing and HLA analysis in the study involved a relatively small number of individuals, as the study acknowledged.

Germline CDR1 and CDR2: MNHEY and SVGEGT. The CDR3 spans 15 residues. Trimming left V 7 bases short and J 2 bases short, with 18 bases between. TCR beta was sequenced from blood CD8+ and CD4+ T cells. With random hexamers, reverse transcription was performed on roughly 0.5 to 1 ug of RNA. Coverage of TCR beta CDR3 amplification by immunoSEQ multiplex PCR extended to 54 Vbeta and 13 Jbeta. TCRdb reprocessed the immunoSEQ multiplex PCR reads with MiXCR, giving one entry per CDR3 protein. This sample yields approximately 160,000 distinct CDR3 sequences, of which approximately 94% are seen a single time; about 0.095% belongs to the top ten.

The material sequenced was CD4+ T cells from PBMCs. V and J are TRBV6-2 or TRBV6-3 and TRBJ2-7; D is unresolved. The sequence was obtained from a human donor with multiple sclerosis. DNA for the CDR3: TGTGCCAGCACCCCCTCCGGCTATTCCGCCTACGAGCAGTACTTC. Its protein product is CASTPSGYSAYEQYF.